This TCR beta chain was recovered during a study of shared clonotypes between healthy human individuals. The DNA input per sorted-subset replicate PCR was roughly 180 ng, corresponding to some 27,000 T cell genomes. Measured with immunoSEQ multiplex PCR; TCRdb has only the in-frame clones, and not every one. The repertoire has about 2.2 million clones, 90% to 95% of them found once; the top ten carry about 1.8%. Terminally differentiated effector memory CD45RA+ cells were left out of the naive CD8 fraction, which was CD45RO-negative and positively selected for CCR7. Donation came from healthy HIV-negative adults that had no recent acute infections or vaccinations. The sequence came from a man younger than 30 in good health. Some clones in this sample may be carry-over from other donors' samples. Source material: naive CD8+ T cells from PBMCs.

As DNA, the CDR3 is TGCAGCGCAACCGGGACAGAACTCAATCAGCCCCAGCATTTT. It is translated as CSATGTELNQPQHF. The chain recombines TRBV29-1 with TRBJ1-5, with TRBD1 matching over 7 bases. In germline, CDR1 is SQVTM, CDR2 ANQGSEA. The junction had 9 bases not matched to a gene; V was cut back by 7 bases and J by 3 bases. This CDR3 has 14 amino acids.